Shown below are 27 T cell receptor beta chains from a single sample sequenced in a study of T cell responses to AZD1222 COVID-19 vaccine. Here immunoSEQ multiplex PCR was the method, and the copy in TCRdb shows in-frame clones only, minus some. The sample contains around 70,000 clones, 88% of which appear only once. Sequencing used peripheral blood, obtained 28 days after the second dose of the MenACWY control vaccine. The receptor source for this set is an adult who received the MenACWY meningococcal vaccine as a control.

V and J are TRBV7-5 and TRBJ2-2; TRBD2 is taken as the D call from the table, unchecked against the DNA. TRBV7-5 is labeled a pseudogene. This CDR3 contains 14 residues. The CDR3, as DNA: TGTGTCAGAAGGACAGCGGGGGACACCGGGGAGCTGTTTTTT. Protein product: CVRRTAGDTGELFF.

The gene calls are TRBV7-9 and TRBJ2-2; D remains ambiguous. CDR3 size: 13 residues. Trimming took 3 bases from V and 6 from J, leaving 8 bases between them. In germline, CDR1 is SEHNR, CDR2 FQNEAQ (reference sequence). In DNA form, the CDR3 reads TGTGCCAGCAGCTTCAGAAGACCCGGGGAGCTGTTTTTT. This sequence encodes CASSFRRPGELFF. Looking up the rest from reference TRBV7-9 and TRBJ2-2 gives the full variable domain: DTGVSQNPRHKITKRGQNVTFRCDPISEHNRLYWYRQTLGQGPEFLTYFQNEAQLEKSRLLSDRFSAERPKGSFSTLEIQRTEQGDSAMYLCASSFRRPGELFFGEGSRLTVL.

This chain connects TRBV4-3 to TRBJ2-7, with a possible D match to TRBD1 (5 bases). Germline V gene lookup returns CDR1 LGHNA and CDR2 YSLEER. This CDR3 region has 15 residues. V was trimmed by 1 base and J by 3 bases, leaving 13 bases between them. CDR3 in DNA: TGCGCCAGCAGCCAAGGTGGCAGGGATGACTACGAGCAGTACTTC. This codes for CASSQGGRDDYEQYF.

The V and J genes are TRBV6-5 and TRBJ1-3, with 7 nucleotides matching TRBD1. V lost 6 bases, J lost 4 bases, and 9 bases stayed unmatched. Germline V gene lookup returns CDR1 MNHEY and CDR2 SVGAGI. This CDR3 has 15 amino acids. This CDR3 is CASSPDRASGNTIYF. The CDR3 DNA is TGTGCCAGCAGCCCCGACAGGGCGTCCGGAAACACCATATATTTT.

The V call is TRBV9, the J call TRBJ2-7; 11 nucleotides match TRBD1. CDR1 SGDLS and CDR2 YYNGEE come from the germline V gene. Trimming took 3 bases from V and 6 from J; bases not matched to a gene: 5. The CDR3 totals 14 residues. The CDR3 DNA follows: TGTGCCAGCAGCGGGAGCGGACAGGGGGCCGAGCAGTACTTC. Amino acid sequence: CASSGSGQGAEQYF.

This chain links TRBV9 with TRBJ2-5; TRBD2 matches 11 bases. V shed 0 bases and J 4 bases; nucleotides not matched to a gene: 2. The germline CDR1 and CDR2 sequences are SGDLS and YYNGEE. The CDR3 totals 15 residues. CDR3: CASSVVGLAVETQYF. The CDR3 nucleotides are TGTGCCAGCAGCGTAGTGGGACTAGCGGTAGAGACCCAGTACTTC.

This clone has just a few counts. The chain has TRBV2 and TRBJ1-3, with TRBD1 identical over 9 bases. V gave up 3 bases and J gave up 2 bases; unmatched junction bases: 5. Germline V gene sequence: CDR1 SNHLY, CDR2 FYNNEI. This CDR3 is built from 16 residues. CDR3 coding DNA: TGTGCCAGCAGTGAGAACAGGGGGCGAGCTGGAAACACCATATATTTT. Residues: CASSENRGRAGNTIYF.

This chain uses TRBV10-3 with TRBJ1-2; D gene uncertain. With 2 bases removed from V and 4 bases from J, the gap between germline ends came to 5 bases. This CDR3 comprises 12 residues. The germline V gene has CDR1 ENHRY and CDR2 SYGVKD. The CDR3 DNA is TGTGCCATCAGTGAGGGCAGCTATGGCTACACCTTC. Its translation: CAISEGSYGYTF.

The chain is built from TRBV6-2 or TRBV6-3 and TRBJ1-4, with 10 nucleotides matching TRBD1. The V gene end was trimmed by 4 bases and the J gene end by 3 bases; junction bases not matched to a gene: 2. The CDR3 loop spans 15 amino acids. Germline lookup yields CDR1 MNHEY and CDR2 SVGEGT. The chain's CDR3 is CASSSGTGANEKLFF. CDR3 DNA: TGTGCCAGCAGTTCTGGGACAGGGGCTAATGAAAAACTGTTTTTT.

V is TRBV3-1 (or the pseudogene TRBV3-2) and J is TRBJ1-1, with 9 bases identical to TRBD1. V lost 3 bases and J lost 4; bases outside the gene matches: 9. This CDR3 spans 16 amino acids. In germline, CDR1 is LGHDT, CDR2 YNNKEL (reference sequence). The CDR3 nucleotides are TGTGCCAGCAGCCAGAGACAGGGGGAAAGGGGCACTGAAGCTTTCTTT. Protein sequence: CASSQRQGERGTEAFF.

The gene calls are TRBV5-4 and TRBJ1-6, with D possibly TRBD1 on 6 matching bases. Germline V gene data show CDR1 as SGHNT and CDR2 as YYREEE (reference sequence). The CDR3 is made up of 14 amino acids. Trimming removed 0 bases from V and 9 bases from J, with 10 bases in between. In DNA, the CDR3 is TGTGCCAGCAGCTTGGTACAGGGCGGTTCACCCCTCCACTTT. Translated: CASSLVQGGSPLHF.

This clone occurred once. J is TRBJ1-2 and V is TRBV6-4, with 10 bases fitting TRBD1. The CDR3 extends over 13 amino acids. Germline trimming cut 2 bases from V and 6 bases from J; bases unmatched to any gene: 0. Germline lookup yields CDR1 MRHNA and CDR2 SNTAGT. This chain's CDR3 is CASSDDRGHGYTF. In nucleotides, the CDR3 is TGTGCCAGCAGTGACGACAGGGGGCATGGCTACACCTTC.

The CDR3: CAVHTDTQYF. CDR3 nucleotide sequence: TGTGCCGTCCACACAGATACGCAGTATTTT. The rearrangement joins TRBV28 to TRBJ2-3; D ambiguous. Germline values: CDR1 MDHEN, CDR2 SYDVKM. Trimming took off 11 bases at V and 2 bases at J, with 5 bases between the two ends. The CDR3 spans 10 residues.

V gene TRBV5-1 combines with J gene TRBJ1-1; no firm D call. From germline, CDR1 is SGHRS and CDR2 YFSETQ. The V end lost 7 bases, the J end lost 4 bases, and 11 bases lay between the germline ends. The CDR3 has 12 amino acids. The CDR3 is CASGGESTEAFF. The CDR3 nucleotides are TGCGCCAGCGGCGGCGAAAGCACTGAAGCTTTCTTT. Complete variable domain (other parts from reference TRBV5-1 and TRBJ1-1): KAGVTQTPRYLIKTRGQQVTLSCSPISGHRSVSWYQQTPGQGLQFLFEYFSETQRNKGNFPGRFSGRQFSNSRSEMNVSTLELGDSALYLCASGGESTEAFFGQGTRLTVV.

The DNA for the CDR3 is TGTGCCAGCAGCCCCCCAGGACAGGGCTGGAATGAGCAGTTCTTC. This codes for CASSPPGQGWNEQFF. The chain combines TRBV6-6 with TRBJ2-1; 8 positions agree with TRBD1. The CDR3 is made up of 15 amino acids. Germline CDR1 and CDR2: MNHNY and SVGAGI (reference sequence). The V segment lost 6 bases and the J segment 7 bases; nucleotides outside the gene matches: 11.

The CDR3 sequence is CASSRLTTDEQYF. For the CDR3, the DNA is TGTGCCAGCAGTCGACTTACCACGGATGAGCAGTACTTC. The chain joins TRBV7-2 to TRBJ2-7; no firm D call. V was cut by 6 bases and J by 7 bases, with 16 bases left in between. Germline loops: CDR1 SGHTA, CDR2 FQGNSA. The CDR3 contains 13 residues.

This clone was recorded a few times. This chain links TRBV2 with TRBJ2-2, with TRBD2 matching over 7 bases. The V gene's germline CDR1 is SNHLY and CDR2 FYNNEI. The J segment lost 3 bases and the V segment lost 7 bases, leaving 8 bases of the junction unmatched. CDR3 size: 15 residues. The CDR3 nucleotides read TGTGCCAGCACGCCGACTAGCCTTGACACCGGGGAGCTGTTTTTT. The encoded protein is CASTPTSLDTGELFF.

This clone has a handful of counts. The rearrangement joins TRBV2 to TRBJ1-6; D is undetermined. V was trimmed by 1 base and J by 10 bases, leaving 8 bases between them. The germline gives CDR1 SNHLY, CDR2 FYNNEI. This CDR3 comprises 13 residues. The DNA for the CDR3 is TGTGCCAGCAGTGAAGTCAGGAAATCACCCCTCCACTTT. It specifies CASSEVRKSPLHF. The full variable domain, with the rest looked up from reference TRBV2 and TRBJ1-6, is EPEVTQTPSHQVTQMGQEVILRCVPISNHLYFYWYRQILGQKVEFLVSFYNNEISEKSEIFDDQFSVERPDGSNFTLKIRSTKLEDSAMYFCASSEVRKSPLHFGNGTRLTVT.

This chain uses TRBV9 with TRBJ2-7; TRBD2 matches at 14 bases. There are 21 residues in the CDR3. Germline V gene lookup returns CDR1 SGDLS and CDR2 YYNGEE. After removal of 0 bases from V and 0 bases from J, the junction contained 14 bases not matched to a gene. The CDR3 bases are TGTGCCAGCAGCGTAGCTACAAGAGGAGGGACTAGCGGGGGAATCTCCTACGAGCAGTACTTC. It encodes CASSVATRGGTSGGISYEQYF.

This chain uses TRBV18 with TRBJ1-2; 7 bases are shared with TRBD1. V dropped 2 bases and J dropped 8; count of bases not matched to a gene: 8. CDR3 length: 14 residues. Germline V gene sequence: CDR1 KGHSH, CDR2 LQKENI. The CDR3: CASSPGGTENGYTF. The CDR3 DNA is TGTGCCAGCTCACCAGGGGGGACAGAGAACGGCTACACCTTC.

The genes are TRBV7-9 and TRBJ2-1, with 9 bases identical to TRBD1. V lost 5 bases, J lost 8 bases, and 10 bases stayed unmatched. Germline CDR1 and CDR2: SEHNR and FQNEAQ (reference sequence). This CDR3 comprises 15 residues. CDR3 DNA sequence: TGTGCCAGCAGCCCAGGGACAGGGCCCTGGGATGAGCAGTTCTTC. It encodes CASSPGTGPWDEQFF.

The CDR3 reads CASSVEPRDHGYTF. The DNA of the CDR3 is TGTGCCAGCAGCGTCGAGCCCCGGGACCATGGCTACACCTTC. V usage is TRBV9 and J usage is TRBJ1-2; TRBD1 might be the D (5 bases). CDR1 SGDLS and CDR2 YYNGEE come from the germline V gene. The CDR3 spans 14 residues. V was trimmed by 2 bases and J by 6 bases, leaving 14 bases between them.

This clone came up once. The chain uses TRBV6-5 and TRBJ2-5, with 8 bases identical to TRBD1. Germline loops: CDR1 MNHEY, CDR2 SVGAGI. CDR3 size: 15 residues. Unmatched junction bases numbered 11, after V lost 6 bases and J lost 5 bases. The CDR3 here is CASSQTGGTGETQYF. The CDR3 nucleotides are TGTGCCAGCAGCCAAACAGGGGGTACCGGGGAGACCCAGTACTTC.

The gene calls are TRBV19 and TRBJ1-4; the D gene is possibly TRBD1 (6 bases). The CDR3 contains 15 residues. CDR1 is LNHDA, CDR2 SQIVND, per germline (reference sequence). V was cut by 3 bases and J by 6 bases, with 14 bases left in between. CDR3 in DNA: TGTGCCAGTAGTATGGAAGGACAGAGCTATGAAAAACTGTTTTTT. Amino acids: CASSMEGQSYEKLFF.

The chain joins TRBV19 to TRBJ1-5, with TRBD1 matching over 7 bases. CDR1 and CDR2 (germline): LNHDA, SQIVND (reference sequence). V was pared by 6 bases and J by 3 bases, with 5 bases of the junction left unmatched. This CDR3 region has 14 residues. This CDR3 is CASSPGQINQPQHF. The CDR3, as DNA: TGTGCCAGTAGCCCGGGACAGATCAATCAGCCCCAGCATTTT.

This clone was observed a single time. The chain joins TRBV21-1 to TRBJ1-2; the table's D call, TRBD1, was not checked against the DNA. TRBV21-1 is recorded as a pseudogene. The CDR3 totals 16 residues. This CDR3 is CASSKGQGGRHYGYTF. CDR3 sequence (DNA): TGTGCCAGCAGCAAGGGACAGGGTGGCCGCCACTATGGCTACACCTTC.

J is TRBJ1-6 and V is TRBV11-2, with TRBD1 identical over 9 bases. CDR3 size: 14 residues. CDR1 is SGHAT, CDR2 FQNNGV, per germline. The J segment lost 7 bases and the V segment lost 5 bases, leaving 3 bases of the junction unmatched. CDR3 amino acids: CASSPGQGNSPLHF. CDR3 sequence (DNA): TGTGCCAGCAGCCCTGGACAGGGGAATTCACCCCTCCACTTT.